This T cell receptor (beta chain) stems from a study of PD-L1 blockade in urothelial cancer. At the level of the study: Patients began atezolizumab, 1,200 mg intravenously every 3 weeks, in the mid-2010s. The analyses of blood took place 3 weeks (second dose) and 6 weeks after treatment start. Median T cell yield from blood was over 120,000.

Study results and limitations: Blood clones associated with the tumor expanded more at 3 weeks in durable-benefit patients.

Specified time point: pretreatment peripheral blood. The V and J ends lost 4 bases and 8 bases, in that order; junction bases with no gene match: 9. The V gene's germline CDR1 is SGDLS and CDR2 YYNGEE. The CDR3 covers 15 residues. Sequencing was performed with immunoSEQ multiplex PCR; in TCRdb, only in-frame clones are kept and a portion is missing. The profile shows roughly 130,000 clones, approximately 84% of them singletons. As to this clone: Its antigen remains unknown.

This material consisted of PBMCs, taken around atezolizumab (anti-PD-L1) treatment. The TCR originated in a man in his fifties with urothelial cancer. The chain recombines TRBV9 with TRBJ1-4, with 9 bases matching TRBD1. The CDR3 here is CASSRTGTGNEKLFF. In DNA form, the CDR3 reads TGTGCCAGCAGCCGAACCGGGACAGGGAACGAAAAACTGTTTTTT.